A selection of T cell receptor beta chains follows, all from one sample in a study of early T cells in non-severe SARS-CoV-2 infection. Each CDR3 protein gets one entry after TCRdb re-called the 5' RACE reads with MiXCR. The sample lists about 92,000 distinct CDR3 sequences; 14% were seen once. The sequencing sample was made of whole blood. These receptors originate from an adult who was a healthcare worker with PCR-confirmed SARS-CoV-2 infection or an uninfected control (not recorded which). Each CDR3 is given with its conserved first and last residue. The D gene is left open where the match is weak. Clone sizes are given selectively: once, few, many, or a class where the clone is expanded.

V,D,J,size,CDR3,DNA
TRBV16,.,TRBJ1-2,.,CASSPHDGYTF,TGTGCCAGCAGCCCCCACGATGGCTACACCTTC
TRBV20-1,.,TRBJ1-1,few,CSAREGGAEAFF,TGCAGTGCTAGAGAGGGAGGCGCTGAAGCTTTCTTT
TRBV28,.,TRBJ2-4,few,CASTTPTGGVAKNIQYF,TGTGCCAGCACCACTCCCACAGGTGGGGTAGCCAAAAACATTCAGTACTTC
TRBV20-1,TRBD2,TRBJ2-1,few,CSASPGGDNEQFF,TGCAGTGCTAGTCCGGGGGGAGACAATGAGCAGTTCTTC
TRBV7-2,.,TRBJ2-2,.,CASSLNGRDTGELFF,TGTGCCAGCAGCTTAAACGGACGGGATACCGGGGAGCTGTTTTTT
TRBV9,TRBD2,TRBJ2-2,.,CASSPGLARTGELFF,TGTGCCAGCAGCCCCGGACTAGCGCGGACCGGGGAGCTGTTTTTT
TRBV19,.,TRBJ1-4,.,CASSLKEKLFF,TGTGCCAGTAGTCTGAAAGAAAAACTGTTTTTT
TRBV20-1,.,TRBJ1-5,few,CSARVATDGTTPQHF,TGCAGTGCTAGAGTGGCTACCGACGGAACCACACCCCAGCATTTT
TRBV7-2,.,TRBJ1-5,.,CASSPSGLARPQHF,TGTGCCAGCAGCCCATCGGGACTGGCAAGGCCCCAGCATTTT
TRBV5-1,TRBD1,TRBJ1-1,.,CASSRGQGRTEAFF,TGCGCCAGCAGCCGGGGACAGGGGAGGACTGAAGCTTTCTTT
TRBV19,.,TRBJ2-1,.,CASSPGRGDNEQFF,TGTGCCAGTAGTCCCGGACGGGGAGACAATGAGCAGTTCTTC
TRBV29-1,TRBD1,TRBJ2-2,many,CSVQQGDGELFF,TGCAGCGTCCAACAGGGGGACGGGGAGCTGTTTTTT
TRBV11-2,.,TRBJ2-2,.,CASSLKLENTGELFF,TGTGCCAGCAGCTTAAAACTAGAAAACACCGGGGAGCTGTTTTTT
TRBV12-3/TRBV12-4,TRBD1,TRBJ1-5,few,CASSDRGDQPQHF,TGTGCCAGCAGTGACAGGGGGGACCAGCCCCAGCATTTT
TRBV7-8,.,TRBJ2-1,few,CASSFMMGSYNEQFF,TGTGCCAGCAGCTTTATGATGGGATCCTACAATGAGCAGTTCTTC
TRBV7-9,TRBD1,TRBJ1-5,many,CASSLSGQGDNQPQHF,TGTGCCAGCAGCTTATCCGGACAGGGGGACAATCAGCCCCAGCATTTT
TRBV18,TRBD1,TRBJ1-4,many,CASSPPLGTGDEKLFF,TGTGCCAGCTCACCACCGCTTGGGACAGGGGACGAAAAACTGTTTTTT
TRBV5-1,TRBD1,TRBJ1-1,.,CASSWGDRGNTEAFF,TGCGCCAGCAGCTGGGGGGACAGGGGAAACACTGAAGCTTTCTTT
TRBV20-1,.,TRBJ2-5,few,CSARPASGYQETQYF,TGCAGTGCTAGACCTGCCTCAGGGTACCAAGAGACCCAGTACTTC
TRBV6-2/TRBV6-3,.,TRBJ2-1,.,CASRGSSYNEQFF,TGTGCCAGCCGGGGGAGCTCCTACAATGAGCAGTTCTTC
TRBV7-2,.,TRBJ1-2,.,CASSSAGQGFGYTF,TGTGCCAGCAGCTCAGCGGGCCAGGGGTTTGGCTACACCTTC
TRBV29-1,TRBD1,TRBJ2-3,few,CSVDETGNLYF,TGCAGCGTTGATGAGACAGGGAATCTGTATTTT
TRBV28,TRBD1,TRBJ1-1,.,CASSFARGATEAFF,TGTGCCAGCAGTTTCGCCAGGGGGGCGACTGAAGCTTTCTTT
TRBV29-1,.,TRBJ1-3,.,CSGGSGNTIYF,TGCAGCGGTGGCTCTGGAAACACCATATATTTT
TRBV7-2,.,TRBJ2-1,.,CASSYWTEPYNEQFF,TGTGCCAGCAGCTATTGGACAGAACCCTACAATGAGCAGTTCTTC
TRBV11-3,.,TRBJ2-1,few,CASSLNSYNEQFF,TGTGCCAGCAGCTTAAATTCCTACAATGAGCAGTTCTTC
TRBV6-1,.,TRBJ2-3,.,CAGSYVGTAWWDTQYF,TGTGCCGGCTCCTATGTAGGGACTGCCTGGTGGGATACGCAGTATTTT